The 4 T cell receptor beta chains presented below share a single source sample, sequenced in a study of cytomegalovirus exposure and HLA in healthy donors. Both 60 Vbeta primers and 13 Jbeta primers went into the PCR. The data were produced by immunoSEQ multiplex PCR, yet TCRdb's version contains in-frame clones alone and is incomplete. The sample consists of 150,000 to 200,000 clones, 75% of them appearing once. Material for sequencing was PBMCs. The origin of the receptors is a man younger than 35 in good health and CMV-seropositive.

This sequence joins TRBV29-1 and TRBJ2-7; D may be TRBD1 (5 bases). CDR3 size: 12 residues. Trimming pared 6 bases from V and 2 bases from J, leaving 11 bases between. Per germline, CDR1 SQVTM and CDR2 ANQGSEA. In DNA, the CDR3 is TGCAGCGTCCTGTGGGGCCCCTACGAGCAGTACTTC. As protein: CSVLWGPYEQYF.

The chain carries TRBV5-6 and TRBJ2-3; D not resolved. With 0 bases removed from V and 4 bases from J, the gap between germline ends came to 3 bases. The CDR3 contains 12 residues. The germline V gene encodes CDR1 SGHDT and CDR2 YYEEEE. The CDR3 bases are TGTGCCAGCAGCTTGGACTCAGATACGCAGTATTTT. Translation: CASSLDSDTQYF.

This sequence joins TRBV19 and TRBJ1-2, with TRBD1 matching over 9 bases. CDR3 length: 15 residues. V dropped 4 bases and J dropped 6; count of bases not matched to a gene: 9. In germline, CDR1 is LNHDA, CDR2 SQIVND (reference sequence). The CDR3 sequence: CASSTGTGLGNGYTF. CDR3 nucleotides: TGTGCCAGTAGTACTGGGACAGGGCTTGGAAATGGCTACACCTTC.

This clone showed up just a few times. DNA of the CDR3: TGTGCCAGCAGTGAGACAGGGGGCAACTATGGCTACACCTTC. It encodes CASSETGGNYGYTF. This chain connects TRBV6-1 to TRBJ1-2, with 10 bases that match TRBD1. This CDR3 contains 14 residues. Germline lookup yields CDR1 MNHNS and CDR2 SASEGT. V trimming: 3 bases; J trimming: 2 bases; junction bases outside the gene matches: 0.